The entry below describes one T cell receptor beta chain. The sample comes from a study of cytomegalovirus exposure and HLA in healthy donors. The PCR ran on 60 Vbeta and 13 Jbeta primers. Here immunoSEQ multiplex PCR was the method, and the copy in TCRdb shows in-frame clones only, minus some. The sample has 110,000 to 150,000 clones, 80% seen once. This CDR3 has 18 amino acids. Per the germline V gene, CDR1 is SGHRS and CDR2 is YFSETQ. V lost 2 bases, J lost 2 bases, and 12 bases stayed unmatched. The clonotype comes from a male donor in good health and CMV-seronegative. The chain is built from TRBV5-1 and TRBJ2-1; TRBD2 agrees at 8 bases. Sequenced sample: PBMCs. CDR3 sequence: CASSLFGGASVAYNEQFF. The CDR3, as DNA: TGCGCCAGCAGCTTATTCGGGGGGGCCTCCGTAGCCTACAATGAGCAGTTCTTC. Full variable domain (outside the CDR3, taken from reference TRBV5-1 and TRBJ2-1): KAGVTQTPRYLIKTRGQQVTLSCSPISGHRSVSWYQQTPGQGLQFLFEYFSETQRNKGNFPGRFSGRQFSNSRSEMNVSTLELGDSALYLCASSLFGGASVAYNEQFFGPGTRLTVL.